Listed below are T cell receptor beta chains from one sample, sequenced in a study of T cell repertoires in cytomegalovirus infection. MiXCR, run by TCRdb on the reads, gives a single entry per CDR3 protein. Counted here are approximately 500,000 distinct CDR3 sequences, about 15% occurring once; the ten biggest clones make up 20% to 30%. The sequenced material came from CD8+ T cells from PBMCs. The source is a human donor in good health (CMV status not recorded). Some clones in this sample may be carry-over from other donors' samples. Each CDR3 is given with its conserved first and last residue. Fields, in order: V gene, clone size, D gene, J gene, CDR3 protein, CDR3 DNA. A D gene is named only where the DNA matches it firmly. Only part of the rows carry a size: once, few, many, or a class if the clone is expanded.

V: TRBV15; size: few; D: -; J: TRBJ2-1; CDR3: CATSRDEWVADEQFF; DNA: TGTGCCACCAGCAGAGATGAATGGGTGGCCGATGAGCAGTTCTTC
V: TRBV6-5; size: many; D: -; J: TRBJ2-3; CDR3: CASSYSSGDTQYF; DNA: TGTGCCAGCAGTTACTCTTCAGGAGATACGCAGTATTTT
V: TRBV4-1; size: many; D: -; J: TRBJ2-5; CDR3: CASSQEWLKETQYF; DNA: TGCGCCAGCAGCCAAGAGTGGCTCAAAGAGACCCAGTACTTC
V: TRBV7-6; size: many; D: -; J: TRBJ1-1; CDR3: CASSFAYNTEAFF; DNA: TGTGCCAGCAGCTTCGCATACAACACTGAAGCTTTCTTT
V: TRBV5-4; size: -; D: -; J: TRBJ2-2; CDR3: CASIGTVEMFF; DNA: TGTGCCAGCATTGGAACCGTGGAGATGTTTTTT
V: TRBV28; size: many; D: TRBD1; J: TRBJ2-7; CDR3: CASSTRDSGGHEQYF; DNA: TGTGCCAGCAGTACCCGGGACAGCGGAGGACACGAGCAGTACTTC
V: TRBV19; size: many; D: TRBD2; J: TRBJ2-1; CDR3: CASNPRTSGRVSSYNEQFF; DNA: TGTGCCAGTAACCCACGGACTAGCGGGAGGGTAAGCTCCTACAATGAGCAGTTCTTC
V: TRBV12-5; size: many; D: TRBD2; J: TRBJ2-1; CDR3: CASGFDPLAGSSYNEQFF; DNA: TGTGCTAGTGGTTTCGACCCCCTAGCGGGGAGCTCCTACAATGAGCAGTTCTTC
V: TRBV27; size: few; D: -; J: TRBJ2-1; CDR3: CASSLRQAYYNEQFF; DNA: TGTGCCAGCAGTTTAAGGCAGGCGTACTACAATGAGCAGTTCTTC
V: TRBV28; size: few; D: -; J: TRBJ1-2; CDR3: CASSFVRNYGYTF; DNA: TGTGCCAGCAGTTTCGTCCGGAACTATGGCTACACCTTC
V: TRBV7-3; size: many; D: -; J: TRBJ2-5; CDR3: CASSAYGVGETQYF; DNA: TGTGCCAGCAGCGCATACGGAGTTGGGGAGACCCAGTACTTC
V: TRBV7-9; size: many; D: -; J: TRBJ1-5; CDR3: CASSLGVAPQHF; DNA: TGTGCCAGCAGCTTAGGGGTAGCCCCCCAGCATTTT
V: TRBV7-4; size: -; D: -; J: TRBJ1-1; CDR3: CASSPMRGDTEAFF; DNA: TGTGCCAGCAGCCCCATGCGGGGGGACACTGAAGCTTTCTTT
V: TRBV5-4; size: few; D: TRBD2; J: TRBJ2-2; CDR3: CASSLGGAGGYNTGELFF; DNA: TGTGCCAGCAGCTTGGGAGGGGCGGGGGGGTACAACACCGGGGAGCTGTTTTTT
V: TRBV9; size: -; D: TRBD1; J: TRBJ1-2; CDR3: CASSVGPGTGGNYGYTF; DNA: TGTGCCAGCAGCGTAGGTCCCGGGACAGGGGGCAACTATGGCTACACCTTC
V: TRBV7-9; size: many; D: -; J: TRBJ1-2; CDR3: CASSYADRGYTF; DNA: TGTGCCAGCAGCTACGCTGACAGGGGCTACACCTTC
V: TRBV2; size: few; D: -; J: TRBJ2-4; CDR3: CASIRGTLAKNIQYF; DNA: TGTGCCAGCATTAGGGGCACGCTAGCCAAAAACATTCAGTACTTC
V: TRBV20-1; size: many; D: TRBD2; J: TRBJ2-3; CDR3: CSARRGTSGKSATQYF; DNA: TGCAGTGCTAGACGGGGGACTAGCGGGAAATCAGCTACGCAGTATTTT
V: TRBV7-9; size: many; D: -; J: TRBJ1-1; CDR3: CASSSSTSRDTEAFF; DNA: TGTGCCAGCAGCTCCAGTACGAGCAGGGACACTGAAGCTTTCTTT
V: TRBV5-1; size: few; D: -; J: TRBJ2-1; CDR3: CASSLDRAGPSYNEQFF; DNA: TGCGCCAGCAGCTTGGATCGGGCAGGGCCTTCCTACAATGAGCAGTTCTTC
V: TRBV12-3/TRBV12-4; size: many; D: TRBD1; J: TRBJ1-5; CDR3: CAGSDRGNQPQHF; DNA: TGTGCCGGATCGGACAGGGGTAATCAGCCCCAGCATTTT
V: TRBV7-8; size: many; D: -; J: TRBJ2-7; CDR3: CASSPLGGRLDYEQYF; DNA: TGTGCCAGCAGCCCCCTTGGCGGCAGACTAGACTACGAGCAGTACTTC
V: TRBV28; size: many; D: -; J: TRBJ1-1; CDR3: CASSPPRDMNTEAFF; DNA: TGTGCCAGCAGTCCCCCAAGGGACATGAACACTGAAGCTTTCTTT
V: TRBV2; size: -; D: -; J: TRBJ2-7; CDR3: CASELVRAEQYF; DNA: TGTGCCAGCGAGTTAGTTAGAGCCGAGCAGTACTTC
V: TRBV23-1; size: many; D: -; J: TRBJ2-4; CDR3: CASSQSTPGELAKNIQYF; DNA: TGCGCCAGCAGTCAATCCACTCCCGGGGAACTAGCCAAAAACATTCAGTACTTC
V: TRBV14; size: -; D: -; J: TRBJ1-5; CDR3: CASSRTGGPQHF; DNA: TGTGCCAGCAGCCGCACAGGAGGACCCCAGCATTTT
V: TRBV25-1; size: -; D: -; J: TRBJ1-1; CDR3: CAGGCTEAFF; DNA: TGTGCAGGGGGTTGCACTGAAGCTTTCTTT
V: TRBV7-9; size: -; D: -; J: TRBJ2-5; CDR3: CASSPPGSHETQYF; DNA: TGTGCCAGCAGCCCCCCGGGGTCGCACGAGACCCAGTACTTC
V: TRBV20-1; size: -; D: TRBD1; J: TRBJ1-1; CDR3: CSASGTGPEAFF; DNA: TGCAGTGCTAGTGGGACAGGGCCTGAAGCTTTCTTT